The 30 T cell receptor beta chains below were found in one sample sequenced in a study of cytomegalovirus exposure and HLA in healthy donors. With 60 Vbeta and 13 Jbeta primers, the PCR was carried out. Clones were sequenced by immunoSEQ multiplex PCR, and TCRdb holds only the in-frame ones, with some missing. The sample has 100,000 to 150,000 clones, about 15% seen once. Sequencing was carried out using PBMCs. All receptors derive from a female donor in good health and CMV-seropositive.

The sample holds one count of this clone. This chain links TRBV2 with TRBJ2-7; 8 nucleotides align to TRBD1. CDR3 length: 14 residues. CDR1 and CDR2 (germline): SNHLY, FYNNEI. The junction had 0 bases not matched to a gene; V was cut back by 2 bases and J by 0 bases. The CDR3 region is CASSEQGASYEQYF. The DNA for the CDR3 is TGTGCCAGCAGTGAACAGGGGGCCTCCTACGAGCAGTACTTC.

This clone has just a few counts. The V and J genes are TRBV6-5 and TRBJ1-1, with D possibly being TRBD1 (6 bases). The CDR3 consists of 13 residues. In germline, CDR1 is MNHEY, CDR2 SVGAGI. With 6 bases removed from V and 5 bases from J, the gap between germline ends came to 13 bases. The CDR3, as DNA: TGTGCCAGCAGGACGACAGGCTGGACTGAAGCTTTCTTT. This translates into CASRTTGWTEAFF.

This clone has only a few counts. V usage is TRBV5-1 and J usage is TRBJ1-6, with D possibly being TRBD1 (5 bases). This CDR3 comprises 13 residues. Germline-derived CDR1 and CDR2 are SGHRS and YFSETQ. V was trimmed by 2 bases and J by 8 bases, leaving 8 bases between them. The CDR3 DNA is TGCGCCAGCAGCTTAGACAGTTATTCACCCCTCCACTTT. Its translation is CASSLDSYSPLHF. The variable domain in full, completed from reference TRBV5-1 and TRBJ1-6, reads KAGVTQTPRYLIKTRGQQVTLSCSPISGHRSVSWYQQTPGQGLQFLFEYFSETQRNKGNFPGRFSGRQFSNSRSEMNVSTLELGDSALYLCASSLDSYSPLHFGNGTRLTVT.

This clone has just a few counts. This chain uses TRBV6-5 with TRBJ1-2; maybe TRBD1 (5 bases). Germline CDR1 reads MNHEY; CDR2 reads SVGAGI. The length of the CDR3 is 13 residues. The V end was cut by 5 bases, the J end by 3 bases, with 10 bases between. The CDR3 sequence: CASSAQGDYGYTF. The CDR3 DNA sequence: TGTGCCAGCAGTGCGCAGGGTGACTATGGCTACACCTTC.

The CDR3 DNA sequence: TGCGCCAGCAGCGTGGGACTAGCGTTCGGCACAGATACGCAGTATTTT. This codes for CASSVGLAFGTDTQYF. The J gene is TRBJ2-3, the V gene TRBV5-1; 10 bases align to TRBD2. The J segment lost 1 base and the V segment lost 4 bases, leaving 6 bases of the junction unmatched. The V gene's germline CDR1 is SGHRS and CDR2 YFSETQ. This CDR3 comprises 16 residues.

This clone was seen once. This sequence joins TRBV19 and TRBJ2-1; 9 nucleotides line up with TRBD2. The V and J ends lost 2 bases and 4 bases, in that order; junction bases with no gene match: 6. Germline V CDR1 and CDR2: LNHDA, SQIVND (reference sequence). The CDR3 runs 16 residues. The CDR3: CASSIQLAGAYNEQFF. The CDR3 nucleotides are TGTGCCAGTAGTATACAACTAGCGGGCGCTTACAATGAGCAGTTCTTC.

The chain couples TRBV15 to TRBJ2-7; tentatively, D is TRBD1 (6 bases). The CDR3 covers 14 residues. In germline, CDR1 is LNHNV, CDR2 YYDKDF (reference sequence). The ends were cut back, 5 bases at V and 0 bases at J, with 11 bases in the middle. The CDR3, as DNA: TGTGCCACCAGCTCAGGGGCCTTCTCCTACGAGCAGTACTTC. Protein sequence: CATSSGAFSYEQYF.

This clone showed up just a few times. V usage is TRBV10-2 and J usage is TRBJ1-4; D might be TRBD1 (5 bases). Germline V CDR1 and CDR2: WSHSY, SAAADI. This CDR3 comprises 20 residues. Trimming took 1 base from V and 0 from J, leaving 21 bases between them. CDR3 bases: TGCGCCAGCAGTGAGTGGTATGCGGCAGGGTCGGGCTCAACTAATGAAAAACTGTTTTTT. Translated: CASSEWYAAGSGSTNEKLFF.

V usage is TRBV29-1 and J usage is TRBJ2-7, with 11 bases identical to TRBD1. Germline trimming cut 7 bases from V and 3 bases from J; bases unmatched to any gene: 8. The CDR3 totals 14 residues. CDR1 is SQVTM, CDR2 ANQGSEA, per germline. The CDR3 nucleotides are TGCAGCGCCGAGGCCGGGACAGGGGGCTACGAGCAGTACTTC. Its protein is CSAEAGTGGYEQYF.

Only a few counts were recorded for this clone. This chain links TRBV5-4 with TRBJ1-4; 8 bases are a match to TRBD1. The CDR3 sequence is 14 residues long. Germline loops: CDR1 SGHNT, CDR2 YYREEE (reference sequence). V shed 4 bases, J shed 4 bases, and the junction held 3 bases outside the gene matches. As DNA, the CDR3 is TGTGCCAGCAGCGTGGACAGGGATAATGAAAAACTGTTTTTT. Translated: CASSVDRDNEKLFF. Based on the CDR3 plus reference TRBV5-4 and TRBJ1-4, the full variable domain is ETGVTQSPTHLIKTRGQQVTLRCSSQSGHNTVSWYQQALGQGPQFIFQYYREEENGRGNFPPRFSGLQFPNYSSELNVNALELDDSALYLCASSVDRDNEKLFFGSGTQLSVL.

J is TRBJ2-5 and V is TRBV30; perhaps TRBD2 as D (7 bases). The closer fit of TRBJ2-7 to the DNA end suggests the J call may be wrong. Germline CDR1 is GTSNPN and CDR2 is SVGIG (reference sequence). The CDR3 is made up of 12 amino acids. CDR3 protein: CAVEGGAGEQYF. DNA of the CDR3: TGTGCCGTTGAAGGGGGGGCGGGCGAGCAGTACTTC.

The J gene is TRBJ2-5, the V gene TRBV12-1; the table's D gene call, TRBD2, was not cross checked with the DNA. TRBV12-1 is a known pseudogene. The CDR3 spans 16 residues. The CDR3 bases are TGTGCCAGCAGCCCCATGTCGGGCGGGGGGGAAGAGACCCAGTACTTC. This codes for CASSPMSGGGEETQYF.

The chain recombines TRBV11-2 with TRBJ2-2; TRBD1 is a possible D gene (5 bases). Between the trimmed V and J ends, which lost 2 bases and 1 base, there was a span of 11 bases. Per the germline V gene, CDR1 is SGHAT and CDR2 is FQNNGV. The CDR3 is 16 residues long. CDR3 loop: CASSLRSGLNTGELFF. As DNA, the CDR3 is TGTGCCAGCAGCTTACGGTCAGGGTTGAACACCGGGGAGCTGTTTTTT.

A few counts support this clone. The J gene is TRBJ2-7, the V gene TRBV6-5; D is unclear. Trimming left V 2 bases short and J 6 bases short, with 11 bases between. Germline CDR1 and CDR2: MNHEY and SVGAGI. The CDR3 is 13 residues long. The CDR3 spells CASSYLPRLEQYF. CDR3 nucleotide sequence: TGTGCCAGCAGTTACCTCCCTCGACTCGAGCAGTACTTC.

The chain uses TRBV10-1 and TRBJ2-2; D is possibly TRBD1 (6 bases). V was cut by 5 bases and J by 7 bases, with 14 bases left in between. CDR3 length: 14 residues. Germline values: CDR1 WNHNN, CDR2 SYGVQD (reference sequence). CDR3: CASSQTGGGGELFF. The CDR3 region has the DNA TGCGCCAGCAGTCAGACTGGGGGCGGCGGGGAGCTGTTTTTT.

Many counts were recorded for this clone. The rearrangement links TRBV2 to TRBJ1-2; maybe TRBD1 (5 bases). This CDR3 has 16 amino acids. With 0 bases removed from V and 7 bases from J, the gap between germline ends came to 18 bases. Germline-derived CDR1 and CDR2 are SNHLY and FYNNEI. This chain's CDR3 is CASSEAGQGLGSGYTF. The CDR3 DNA sequence: TGTGCCAGCAGTGAAGCGGGGCAGGGTTTAGGTAGTGGCTACACCTTC. Variable domain in full (rest from reference TRBV2 and TRBJ1-2): EPEVTQTPSHQVTQMGQEVILRCVPISNHLYFYWYRQILGQKVEFLVSFYNNEISEKSEIFDDQFSVERPDGSNFTLKIRSTKLEDSAMYFCASSEAGQGLGSGYTFGSGTRLTVV.

This clone was counted a few times. The rearrangement links TRBV27 to TRBJ2-3, with TRBD2 matching over 11 bases. J lost 2 bases, V lost 2 bases, and 3 bases had no gene match. Germline-derived CDR1 and CDR2 are MNHEY and SMNVEV (reference sequence). The CDR3 is 16 amino acids. The CDR3 bases are TGTGCCAGCAGTTTAGGGACTAGCGGCGTCACAGATACGCAGTATTTT. It is translated as CASSLGTSGVTDTQYF.

J is TRBJ1-5 and V is TRBV2; 8 bases map to TRBD1. CDR1 is SNHLY, CDR2 FYNNEI, per germline. The trim removed 5 bases at V and 3 bases at J, leaving 6 bases unmatched. The CDR3 extends over 15 amino acids. Here the CDR3 DNA reads TGTGCCAGCAGTCGCGGACAGGGCTACAATCAGCCCCAGCATTTT. It encodes CASSRGQGYNQPQHF.

The CDR3 loop is CASSSAGLITGELFF. The DNA of the CDR3 is TGTGCCAGCAGCTCGGCGGGGTTGATCACCGGGGAGCTGTTTTTT. The chain uses TRBV11-2 and TRBJ2-2; possibly TRBD2 for D (6 bases). The germline CDR1 and CDR2 sequences are SGHAT and FQNNGV. Trimming removed 4 bases from V and 4 bases from J, with 13 bases in between. This CDR3 spans 15 amino acids.

The CDR3 nucleotides are TGCGCCAGCAGCTCTACAGCGGGATCCTACGAGCAGTACTTC. Amino acid sequence: CASSSTAGSYEQYF. The gene calls are TRBV5-1 and TRBJ2-7, with TRBD2 identical over 7 bases. This CDR3 comprises 14 residues. After removal of 3 bases from V and 1 base from J, the junction contained 4 bases not matched to a gene. Germline CDR1 and CDR2: SGHRS and YFSETQ.

The chain joins TRBV2 to TRBJ1-2, with 8 bases fitting TRBD1. The length of the CDR3 is 16 residues. The J segment lost 0 bases and the V segment lost 7 bases, leaving 10 bases of the junction unmatched. CDR1 is SNHLY, CDR2 FYNNEI, per germline. The CDR3 loop is CASNGGQGRSNYGYTF. In DNA form, the CDR3 reads TGTGCCAGCAATGGCGGACAGGGAAGATCTAACTATGGCTACACCTTC.

This clone was counted between two and nine times. The chain joins TRBV6-4 to TRBJ1-6, with D possibly being TRBD1 (5 bases). The CDR3 has 14 amino acids. Trimming removed 6 bases at V and 10 bases at J, with 16 bases between. CDR1 and CDR2 from the germline V gene are MRHNA and SNTAGT. The CDR3 loop reads CASSPNPGLSPLHF. In nucleotides, the CDR3 is TGTGCCAGCAGCCCCAATCCAGGGTTGTCACCCCTCCACTTT.

The V call is TRBV10-3, the J call TRBJ1-5; 8 bases are a match to TRBD1. The CDR3 length is 18 residues. V lost 2 bases to trimming and J lost 1 base; unmatched junction nucleotides: 10. Germline V gene data show CDR1 as ENHRY and CDR2 as SYGVKD. The DNA for the CDR3 is TGTGCCATCAGTGAGACCAAGCAGGGGGCTTGGAGCAATCAGCCCCAGCATTTT. Protein sequence: CAISETKQGAWSNQPQHF.

This chain uses TRBV7-6 with TRBJ1-5; 8 nucleotides agree with TRBD1. CDR1 is SGHVS and CDR2 is FNYEAQ in the germline V gene. This CDR3 contains 14 residues. After removal of 5 bases from V and 5 bases from J, the junction contained 5 bases not matched to a gene. In DNA form, the CDR3 reads TGTGCCAGCAGCCCAGGACAGGGTGATCAGCCCCAGCATTTT. Translation: CASSPGQGDQPQHF.

This chain uses TRBV18 with TRBJ2-5; TRBD2 matches at 8 bases. CDR3 length: 16 amino acids. Trimming at V came to 3 bases and at J to 2 bases, leaving 8 bases not matched to a gene. The germline V gene has CDR1 KGHSH and CDR2 LQKENI. The CDR3 loop reads CASSPNTGGGQETQYF. The DNA for the CDR3 is TGTGCCAGCTCACCGAACACGGGGGGGGGTCAAGAGACCCAGTACTTC.

This clone came up a few times. V usage is TRBV5-4 and J usage is TRBJ2-2; the D gene is possibly TRBD2 (6 bases). The CDR3 covers 17 residues. V lost 0 bases, J lost 3 bases, and 15 bases lay in between. Germline CDR1 reads SGHNT; CDR2 reads YYREEE (reference sequence). CDR3 nucleotides: TGTGCCAGCAGCTTGGGGGACGTTAGCGGATACACCGGGGAGCTGTTTTTT. Amino acid sequence: CASSLGDVSGYTGELFF.

The chain carries TRBV28 and TRBJ2-7; TRBD1 matches 12 bases. V trimming: 3 bases; J trimming: 3 bases; junction bases outside the gene matches: 12. CDR3 size: 18 residues. Germline loops: CDR1 MDHEN, CDR2 SYDVKM. The CDR3 here is CASSFAGTGGLVHYEQYF. The CDR3 nucleotides are TGTGCCAGCAGTTTCGCCGGGACAGGGGGCCTCGTTCACTACGAGCAGTACTTC.

The V call is TRBV11-2, the J call TRBJ2-7; no definite D call. The germline V gene encodes CDR1 SGHAT and CDR2 FQNNGV. This CDR3 spans 11 amino acids. V was clipped by 3 bases and J by 5 bases, with 5 bases between them. CDR3 in amino acids: CASSFFNEQYF. The CDR3 nucleotides are TGTGCCAGCAGCTTTTTCAACGAGCAGTACTTC.

The rearrangement joins TRBV18 to TRBJ1-2; no firm D call. Trimming took 3 bases from V and 5 from J, leaving 16 bases between them. CDR1 and CDR2 (germline): KGHSH, LQKENI. The CDR3 has 15 residues. The CDR3 here is CASSPGLGSPYGYTF. The CDR3 coding sequence is TGTGCCAGCTCACCGGGCCTGGGCAGCCCTTATGGCTACACCTTC.

V gene TRBV7-9 combines with J gene TRBJ1-2, with a tentative D call TRBD1 (5 bases). Trimming took off 1 base at V and 8 bases at J, with 11 bases between the two ends. CDR1 and CDR2 (germline): SEHNR, FQNEAQ (reference sequence). This CDR3 spans 13 amino acids. Here the CDR3 DNA reads TGTGCCAGCAGCTTAGTCGGGGGAGGCGGCTACACCTTC. Translating gives CASSLVGGGGYTF.